The rows below give T cell receptor beta chains drawn from one sample of a study of early T cells in non-severe SARS-CoV-2 infection. TCRdb re-called the 5' RACE reads with MiXCR, one entry per CDR3 protein. The sample lists nearly 55,000 distinct CDR3 sequences; about 7.7% were seen once. The sequenced sample was whole blood, obtained at baseline. Receptors originate from an adult who was a healthcare worker with PCR-confirmed SARS-CoV-2 infection or an uninfected control (not recorded which). The CDR3 runs from the conserved cysteine through the conserved F or W. D genes are given only for firm matches. The size field is filled for only some rows; it gives once, few, many or a size class.

clone_size j_call v_call d_call cdr3_nt cdr3_aa
NA TRBJ2-1 TRBV29-1 NA TGCAGCGTTGAAGGGTTCGGGCAAAATTACAATGAGCAGTTCTTC CSVEGFGQNYNEQFF
NA TRBJ1-3 TRBV14 NA TGTGCCAGCAGCCAGGGGGACGTACCTGGAAACACCATATATTTT CASSQGDVPGNTIYF
many TRBJ2-1 TRBV6-6 NA TGTGCCAGCACCAAGGACAGCTACAATGAGCAGTTCTTC CASTKDSYNEQFF
NA TRBJ1-1 TRBV11-2 NA TGTGCCAGCAGCCTACAGGGGAACACTGAAGCTTTCTTT CASSLQGNTEAFF
NA TRBJ2-1 TRBV20-1 NA TGCAGTGCTACAGCCTACAATGAGCAGTTCTTC CSATAYNEQFF
many TRBJ2-7 TRBV11-2 NA TGTGCCAGCAGCTTATTTCCCTACGAGCAGTACTTC CASSLFPYEQYF
few TRBJ1-2 TRBV5-1 NA TGCGCCAGCAGCTTGACGGATGACTATGGCTACACCTTC CASSLTDDYGYTF
few TRBJ2-1 TRBV20-1 NA TGCAGTGCTATGAATGAGCAGTTCTTC CSAMNEQFF
NA TRBJ2-2 TRBV18 NA TGTGCCAGCTCACAAAGCCGGGGCTATTCGAACACCGGGGAGCTGTTTTTT CASSQSRGYSNTGELFF
NA TRBJ2-4 TRBV20-1 TRBD2 TGCAGTGCTAGACTAGCGGGAGTGAAAAACATTCAGTACTTC CSARLAGVKNIQYF
NA TRBJ1-5 TRBV5-1 NA TGCGCCAGCAGCTTTGAAGGGGGACATCAGCCCCAGCATTTT CASSFEGGHQPQHF
once TRBJ2-3 TRBV28 TRBD1 TGTGCCAGCGTACCGGGACAGGGCCCAGATACGCAGTATTTT CASVPGQGPDTQYF
many TRBJ1-5 TRBV4-1 NA TGCGCCAGCAGCCAATTTCATAGGGGGGGCGCCCCGCGGCCCCAGCATTTT CASSQFHRGGAPRPQHF
many TRBJ2-5 TRBV6-6 NA TGTGCCAGCAGTTACTCTGAAGGGACCCAGTACTTC CASSYSEGTQYF
many TRBJ2-1 TRBV2 NA TGTGCCAGCAGTTTACAGGGCTATGAGCAGTTCTTC CASSLQGYEQFF
NA TRBJ2-7 TRBV27 TRBD1 TGTGCCAGCACTACGGGACAGGGGAGCTCCTACGAGCAGTACTTC CASTTGQGSSYEQYF
NA TRBJ2-6 TRBV6-1 NA TGTGCCAGCATCAAGGCAGGGGCGCTCTCTGGGGCCAACGTCCTGACTTTC CASIKAGALSGANVLTF
NA TRBJ2-3 TRBV24-1 TRBD2 TGTGCCACCAGTGACCCAACTAGCGGGAGTACAGATACGCAGTATTTT CATSDPTSGSTDTQYF
NA TRBJ2-1 TRBV12-3/TRBV12-4 NA TGTGCCAGCAACGACGGGAGCATTTCCTACAATGAGCAGTTCTTC CASNDGSISYNEQFF
NA TRBJ2-7 TRBV4-1 TRBD2 TGCGCCAGCAGCCCGTATTCTGGGACTAGCGGAACCTACGAGCAGTACTTC CASSPYSGTSGTYEQYF
NA TRBJ2-7 TRBV29-1 NA TGCAGCGTTGAAGCGCCTAGCGAGAGCAACGAGCAGTACTTC CSVEAPSESNEQYF
NA TRBJ2-6 TRBV7-3 NA TGTGCCAGCAGCTCCCGGGCGAAGCAGGGGGCCAACGTCCTGACTTTC CASSSRAKQGANVLTF
NA TRBJ1-2 TRBV18 TRBD1 TGTGCCAGCTCACCACCGGAGACAGGGAAAAATGGCTACACCTTC CASSPPETGKNGYTF
NA TRBJ2-7 TRBV11-3 TRBD1 TGTGCCAGCAGCTTCGGTCACAGGGGCCACGAGCAGTACTTC CASSFGHRGHEQYF
NA TRBJ2-7 TRBV7-2 TRBD2 TGTGCCAGCAGCTTCACTAGCGGGAGGGTTACCTACGAGCAGTACTTC CASSFTSGRVTYEQYF